The 26 T cell receptor beta chains below were found in one sample sequenced in a study of T cells in narcolepsy (dated by TCRdb to 2017 to 2018). Receptors were amplified or captured by the immunoSEQ multiplex PCR assay. TCRdb mirrors the immuneACCESS table, restricted to in-frame sequences. Some clones are absent from its copies; in checked studies, under half trace to an unresolved V gene, and the reason for the others is unknown. Counted in this sample were roughly 9,800 clones; roughly three quarters of them appeared once. The leading ten clones occupy 22% of the sample. Sequenced sample: CD45RA- memory CD8+ T cells from PBMCs. Reading the label with the study, this specimen's cell subset or site is: memory T cells sorted ex vivo from peripheral blood. The receptors originated from a human donor with narcolepsy.

The V gene is TRBV6-4, the J gene TRBJ2-4; 10 nucleotides match TRBD1. Germline V gene sequence: CDR1 MRHNA, CDR2 SNTAGT. The CDR3 covers 15 residues. After removal of 5 bases from V and 6 bases from J, the junction contained 7 bases not matched to a gene. The CDR3 nucleotides are TGTGCCAGCAGTACCGGGACAGGGGAGGGAAACATTCAGTACTTC. It yields the protein CASSTGTGEGNIQYF.

The rearrangement links TRBV29-1 to TRBJ2-1; the match to TRBD2 covers 8 bases. CDR1 and CDR2 (germline): SQVTM, ANQGSEA. Trimming took 5 bases from V and 9 from J; bases not matched to a gene: 12. This CDR3 comprises 14 residues. The CDR3: CSVKDGGGGFEQFF. The CDR3 region has the DNA TGCAGCGTTAAGGACGGGGGGGGCGGATTTGAGCAGTTCTTC.

This chain uses TRBV11-3 with TRBJ1-6, with D maybe TRBD1 (5 bases). V gave up 7 bases and J gave up 9 bases, with 19 bases separating them. The germline CDR1 and CDR2 sequences are SGHNT and YENEEA. This CDR3 is 15 amino acids long. The CDR3 reads CASTSTQEGRSPLHF. DNA for the CDR3: TGTGCCAGCACCTCTACTCAGGAGGGGCGTTCACCCCTCCACTTT.

This chain joins TRBV6-5 and TRBJ2-7, with D unclear. The CDR3 contains 15 residues. Trimming stripped 5 bases from V and 0 bases from J, with 14 bases between. Germline values: CDR1 MNHEY, CDR2 SVGAGI. The CDR3 reads CASSRSPFSSYEQYF. The CDR3 DNA sequence: TGTGCCAGCAGTCGATCTCCTTTCAGCTCCTACGAGCAGTACTTC.

V and J are TRBV7-9 and TRBJ2-5; maybe TRBD2 (6 bases). The J call may be mistaken, given a closer DNA end match to TRBJ2-7. CDR1 is SEHNR and CDR2 is FQNEAQ in the germline V gene (reference sequence). The CDR3 spans 14 residues. The CDR3 is CASSFSAGNYEQYF. The CDR3 DNA is TGTGCCAGCAGCTTCAGCGCGGGAAACTACGAGCAGTACTTC.

V gene TRBV28 combines with J gene TRBJ2-1, with 7 bases identical to TRBD1. Unmatched junction bases numbered 4, after V lost 1 base and J lost 4 bases. This CDR3 is built from 15 residues. Looked up from germline, CDR1 is MDHEN and CDR2 is SYDVKM. The CDR3 nucleotides read TGTGCCAGCAGTTTATTTGGGACAGTTTACAATGAGCAGTTCTTC. Amino acids: CASSLFGTVYNEQFF.

The rearrangement links TRBV4-2 to TRBJ1-1, with D hard to call. Germline CDR1 LGHNA, CDR2 YNFKEQ. Trimming took 7 bases from V and 11 from J, leaving 8 bases between them. The CDR3 has 9 residues. The CDR3 here is CASTTVAFF. CDR3 DNA: TGTGCCAGCACCACAGTCGCTTTCTTT.

The chain combines TRBV6-9 with TRBJ1-1; no clear D. Trimming removed 11 bases from V and 1 base from J, with 8 bases in between. CDR1 and CDR2 (germline): MNHGY, SVAAGI. CDR3 length: 11 residues. CDR3 residues: CAGGENTEAFF. As DNA, the CDR3 is TGTGCCGGCGGGGAGAACACTGAAGCTTTCTTT.

Comments on this clone: A junction boundary mismatches the germline segment, possibly from a read error. The CDR3, as DNA: TGTGCCAGCAGCTTATCGGGGATCTCCTACAATGAGCAGGTCTTC. This translates into CASSLSGISYNEQVF. This rearrangement joins TRBV7-6 to TRBJ2-1, with a weak D call TRBD2 (5 bases). The CDR3 consists of 15 residues. Germline CDR1 and CDR2: SGHVS and FNYEAQ.

The DNA of the CDR3 is TGTGCCAGAAGCTCCGTTAAGGGCCTCACAGATACGCAGTATTTT. The encoded protein is CARSSVKGLTDTQYF. J is TRBJ2-3 and V is TRBV5-3, with D unresolved. TRBV5-3 is an ORF for which the function is uncertain. The ends were cut back, 3 bases at V and 2 bases at J, with 13 bases in the middle. The CDR3 is 15 amino acids.

By share, this clone counts as medium-sized. The chain couples TRBV7-2 to TRBJ2-7; a weak D match, TRBD2 (5 bases). The germline V and J ends were trimmed by 1 base and 7 bases, with 14 bases remaining between them. CDR3 length equals 14 residues. Germline V gene sequence: CDR1 SGHTA, CDR2 FQGNSA. The CDR3 DNA reads as TGTGCCAGCAGCTTAGGTGGAGGTCTTTGGGAGCAGTACTTC. Translated, it gives CASSLGGGLWEQYF.

The CDR3 DNA follows: TGTGCCAGCAGTTGGGCACGGGGGGTAATAACTGAAGCTTTCTTT. Encoded protein: CASSWARGVITEAFF. The chain employs TRBV6-5 and TRBJ1-1; perhaps TRBD1 as D (5 bases). This CDR3 comprises 15 residues. Germline CDR1 and CDR2: MNHEY and SVGAGI. The ends were cut back, 4 bases at V and 5 bases at J, with 17 bases in the middle.

The chain joins TRBV15 to TRBJ2-1, with 11 bases identical to TRBD2. The CDR3 is 18 residues long. V shed 5 bases and J 8 bases; nucleotides not matched to a gene: 17. Germline V lookup: CDR1 LNHNV, CDR2 YYDKDF (reference sequence). The CDR3 here is CATSSSQLAGVLYHEQFF. Written as DNA, the CDR3 is TGTGCCACCAGCTCCAGCCAACTAGCGGGGGTTCTGTACCATGAGCAGTTCTTC.

The genes are TRBV5-1 and TRBJ1-2; possible D gene TRBD1, 5 bases. This CDR3 comprises 14 residues. V was pared by 2 bases and J by 4 bases, with 12 bases between. CDR1 is SGHRS and CDR2 is YFSETQ in the germline V gene. The CDR3 spells CASSFLGESYGYTF. DNA of the CDR3: TGCGCCAGCAGCTTCTTGGGGGAGAGCTATGGCTACACCTTC.

The chain uses TRBV4-3 and TRBJ1-1, with D possibly being TRBD1 (5 bases). Germline V gene lookup returns CDR1 LGHNA and CDR2 YSLEER. The V end was cut by 2 bases, the J end by 7 bases, with 14 bases between. The CDR3 loop spans 14 amino acids. The CDR3 DNA reads as TGCGCCAGCAGCCAATGGGAGTCAGACAGTGAAGCTTTCTTT. Protein: CASSQWESDSEAFF.

In regard to this clone: The sample holds other DNA sequences that translate to the same CDR3. The V gene is TRBV11-2, the J gene TRBJ2-3; TRBD2 aligns across 7 bases. Germline V gives CDR1 SGHAT, CDR2 FQNNGV. Trimming cost V 1 base and J 5 bases; bases outside gene matches: 9. The CDR3 loop spans 16 amino acids. The CDR3 region is CASSLGLAGVRDTQYF. The CDR3 region has the DNA TGTGCCAGCAGCTTAGGACTGGCGGGAGTTCGAGATACGCAGTATTTT. The full variable domain, rest sourced from reference TRBV11-2 and TRBJ2-3, is EAGVAQSPRYKIIEKRQSVAFWCNPISGHATLYWYQQILGQGPKLLIQFQNNGVVDDSQLPKDRFSAERLKGVDSTLKIQPAKLEDSAVYLCASSLGLAGVRDTQYFGPGTRLTVL.

The chain recombines TRBV7-3 with TRBJ2-1, with 9 bases lining up with TRBD1. The junction had 7 bases not matched to a gene; V was cut back by 2 bases and J by 8 bases. The V gene's germline CDR1 is SGHTA and CDR2 FQGTGA. The CDR3 length is 15 residues. CDR3 loop: CASSLGTTGGDEQFF. The DNA of the CDR3 is TGTGCCAGCAGCTTAGGGACAACAGGGGGCGATGAGCAGTTCTTC. The full variable domain, completed using reference TRBV7-3 and TRBJ2-1, is GAGVSQTPSNKVTEKGKYVELRCDPISGHTALYWYRQSLGQGPEFLIYFQGTGAADDSGLPNDRFFAVRPEGSVSTLKIQRTERGDSAVYLCASSLGTTGGDEQFFGPGTRLTVL.

This clone was recorded only once. The chain couples TRBV7-1 to TRBJ2-6; D call uncertain. TRBV7-1 is an open reading frame, and its role is uncertain. Trimming removed 4 bases at V and 0 bases at J, with 7 bases between. The CDR3 totals 15 residues. This CDR3 is CASSLDLSGANVLTF. The CDR3 nucleotides are TGTGCCAGCAGCTTAGATCTCTCTGGGGCCAACGTCCTGACTTTC.

The rearrangement uses TRBV6-4 and TRBJ2-3, with 12 bases fitting TRBD1. This CDR3 region has 13 residues. Germline loops: CDR1 MRHNA, CDR2 SNTAGT. Here the CDR3 reads CASGQGAVDTQYF. Here the CDR3 DNA reads TGTGCTTCGGGACAGGGGGCTGTAGATACGCAGTATTTT.

This chain connects TRBV28 to TRBJ1-2; D unresolved. The germline CDR1 and CDR2 sequences are MDHEN and SYDVKM. The V and J ends lost 0 bases and 5 bases respectively, with 7 bases between them. The CDR3 covers 13 residues. The CDR3 DNA reads as TGTGCCAGCAGTTTATGGACGGTTTATGGCTACACCTTC. Its protein is CASSLWTVYGYTF.

The chain is built from TRBV7-9 and TRBJ1-4; no reliable D call. The CDR3 sequence is 14 residues long. The V gene's germline CDR1 is SEHNR and CDR2 FQNEAQ (reference sequence). V was shortened by 2 bases and J by 7 bases, with 11 bases between the two germline ends. CDR3 coding DNA: TGTGCCAGCAGCTTATCCTTAGGTCGTGAAAAACTGTTTTTT. Its translation: CASSLSLGREKLFF.

This chain uses TRBV4-3 with TRBJ2-2; 12 bases align to TRBD2. Trimming removed 3 bases from V and 4 bases from J; junction bases left unmatched: 9. This CDR3 has 18 residues. Germline assignment: CDR1 LGHNA and CDR2 YSLEER. The CDR3 reads CASSQGLAGGRGTGELFF. CDR3 in DNA: TGCGCCAGCAGCCAGGGTCTAGCGGGAGGGCGGGGCACCGGGGAGCTGTTTTTT.

The rearrangement uses TRBV5-1 and TRBJ1-2; D possibly corresponds to TRBD1 (5 bases). The V gene's germline CDR1 is SGHRS and CDR2 YFSETQ. V dropped 2 bases and J dropped 5 bases, with 13 bases sitting between them. The CDR3 spans 14 residues. The CDR3 bases are TGCGCCAGCAGCTTTATGACAGCGAAGTATGGCTACACCTTC. Translating it yields CASSFMTAKYGYTF.

V usage is TRBV27 and J usage is TRBJ2-7; D is tentatively TRBD1 or TRBD2 (5 bases each). V was trimmed by 0 bases and J by 3 bases, leaving 15 bases between them. CDR3 length: 16 amino acids. CDR1 MNHEY and CDR2 SMNVEV come from the germline V gene (reference sequence). The CDR3 nucleotides read TGTGCCAGCAGTTTATCGGTCGGGACCGCTGACTACGAGCAGTACTTC. The encoded protein is CASSLSVGTADYEQYF.

The chain has TRBV29-1 and TRBJ1-2; a weak D match, TRBD1 (5 bases). V lost 3 bases and J lost 5, with 13 bases in between. CDR3 size: 13 residues. Germline V gene sequence: CDR1 SQVTM, CDR2 ANQGSEA. The CDR3 loop reads CSVERQRKYGYTF. The DNA for the CDR3 is TGCAGCGTTGAGAGACAGAGGAAATATGGCTACACCTTC.

Comment on this clone: A junction end diverges from the germline sequence, so it may reflect a read error. J is TRBJ2-7 and V is TRBV30; 7 bases are a match to TRBD2. The CDR3 is 13 residues long. The germline CDR1 and CDR2 sequences are GTSNPN and SVGIG (reference sequence). The CDR3 DNA reads as TGCGCCCGATCGGGGGGAAACTCCTACGAGCAGTACTTC. Its translation is CARSGGNSYEQYF.